This TCR beta chain emerged from a study of shared clonotypes between healthy human individuals. Study context: Plates per donor: three CD4 naive, three CD4 memory, two CD8 naive, one CD8 memory.

Overall study findings and caveats: About 5% of naive CD4 clonotypes were common to a few donors. A generally larger estimated richness was seen in naive subsets than in memory subsets.

Profiled with immunoSEQ multiplex PCR; TCRdb holds only in-frame clones, not every one. The sample has about 2.1 million clones, over 85% seen once. CD45RO-negative, CCR7-selected cells formed the naive CD8 fraction, which excluded terminally differentiated effector memory CD45RA+ cells. For this clone: Its antigen is not identified.

CDR3 length equals 15 residues. Germline values: CDR1 MDHEN, CDR2 SYDVKM. V was shortened by 5 bases and J by 3 bases, with 13 bases between the two germline ends. The sequence derives from a man aged 18 to 35 in good health. Some clones in this sample may be carry-over from other donors' samples. Sequencing input: naive CD8+ T cells from PBMCs. The chain uses TRBV28 and TRBJ2-2; D may be TRBD1 (6 bases). CDR3 bases: TGTGCCAGCAGTCCTACAGGGAGCGACACCGGGGAGCTGTTTTTT. The encoded protein is CASSPTGSDTGELFF.